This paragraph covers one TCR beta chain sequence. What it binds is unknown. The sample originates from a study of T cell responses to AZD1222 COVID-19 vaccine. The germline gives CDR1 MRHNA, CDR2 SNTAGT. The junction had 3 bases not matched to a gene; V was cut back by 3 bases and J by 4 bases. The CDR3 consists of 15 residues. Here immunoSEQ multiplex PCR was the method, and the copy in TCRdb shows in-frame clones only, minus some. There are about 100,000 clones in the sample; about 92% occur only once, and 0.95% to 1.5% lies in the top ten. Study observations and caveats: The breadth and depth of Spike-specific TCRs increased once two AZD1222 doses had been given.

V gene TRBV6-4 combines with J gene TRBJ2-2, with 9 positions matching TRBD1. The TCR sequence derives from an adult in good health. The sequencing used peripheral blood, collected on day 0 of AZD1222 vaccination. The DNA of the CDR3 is TGTGCCAGCAGTGAAGGGACAGGGTCCACCGGGGAGCTGTTTTTT. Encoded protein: CASSEGTGSTGELFF.